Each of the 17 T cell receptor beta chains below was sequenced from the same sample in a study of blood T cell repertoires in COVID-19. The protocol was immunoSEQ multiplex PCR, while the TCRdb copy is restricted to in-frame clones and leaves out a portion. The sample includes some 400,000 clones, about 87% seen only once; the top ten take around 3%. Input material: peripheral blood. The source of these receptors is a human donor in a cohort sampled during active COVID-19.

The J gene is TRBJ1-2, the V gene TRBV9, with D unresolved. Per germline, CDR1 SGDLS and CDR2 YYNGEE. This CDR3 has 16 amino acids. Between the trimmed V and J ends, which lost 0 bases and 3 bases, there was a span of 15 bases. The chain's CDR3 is CASSVGPSGGHYGYTF. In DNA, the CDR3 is TGTGCCAGCAGCGTAGGTCCCTCGGGAGGACACTATGGCTACACCTTC.

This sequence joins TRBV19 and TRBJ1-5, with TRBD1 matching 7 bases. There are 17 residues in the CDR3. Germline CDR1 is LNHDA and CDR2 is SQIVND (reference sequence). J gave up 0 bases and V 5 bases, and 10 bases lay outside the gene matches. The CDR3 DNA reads TGTGCCAGTAGTTCCGGACAGGCCCCCAATAGCAATCAGCCCCAGCATTTT. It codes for CASSSGQAPNSNQPQHF.

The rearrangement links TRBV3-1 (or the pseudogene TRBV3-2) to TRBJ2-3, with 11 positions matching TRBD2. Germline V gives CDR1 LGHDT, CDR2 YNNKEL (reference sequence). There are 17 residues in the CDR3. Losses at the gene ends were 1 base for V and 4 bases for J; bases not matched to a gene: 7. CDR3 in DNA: TGTGCCAGCAGCCAAGCCGTTCTAGCGGGAGGACCAGATACGCAGTATTTT. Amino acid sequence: CASSQAVLAGGPDTQYF.

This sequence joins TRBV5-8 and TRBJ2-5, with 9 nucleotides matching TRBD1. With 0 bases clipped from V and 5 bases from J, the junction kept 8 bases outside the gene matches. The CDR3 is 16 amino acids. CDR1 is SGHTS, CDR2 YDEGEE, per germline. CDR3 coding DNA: TGTGCCAGCAGCTTGGAGATACAGGGGGCGCGTGAGACCCAGTACTTC. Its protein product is CASSLEIQGARETQYF.

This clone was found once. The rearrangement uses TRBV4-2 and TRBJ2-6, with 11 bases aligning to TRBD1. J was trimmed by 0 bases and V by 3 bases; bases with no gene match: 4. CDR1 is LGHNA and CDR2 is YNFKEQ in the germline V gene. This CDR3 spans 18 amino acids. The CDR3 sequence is CASSQTGTGGSGANVLTF. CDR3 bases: TGTGCCAGCAGCCAGACCGGGACAGGGGGCTCTGGGGCCAACGTCCTGACTTTC.

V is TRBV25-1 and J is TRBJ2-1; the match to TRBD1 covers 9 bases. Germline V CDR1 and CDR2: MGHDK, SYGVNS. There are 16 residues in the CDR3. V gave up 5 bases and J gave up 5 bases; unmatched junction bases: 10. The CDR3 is CASSKLGGQGHNEQFF. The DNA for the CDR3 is TGTGCCAGCAGTAAATTAGGGGGACAGGGTCACAATGAGCAGTTCTTC. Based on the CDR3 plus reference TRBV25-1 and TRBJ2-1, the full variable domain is EADIYQTPRYLVIGTGKKITLECSQTMGHDKMYWYQQDPGMELHLIHYSYGVNSTEKGDLSSESTVSRIRTEHFPLTLESARPSHTSQYLCASSKLGGQGHNEQFFGPGTRLTVL.

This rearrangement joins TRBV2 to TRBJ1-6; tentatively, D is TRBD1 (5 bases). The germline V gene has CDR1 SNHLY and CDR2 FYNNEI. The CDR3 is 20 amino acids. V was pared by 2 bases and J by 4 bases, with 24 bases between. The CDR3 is CASSEIVGTFISGYNSPLHF. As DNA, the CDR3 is TGTGCCAGCAGTGAAATTGTAGGGACTTTCATATCGGGGTATAATTCACCCCTCCACTTT.

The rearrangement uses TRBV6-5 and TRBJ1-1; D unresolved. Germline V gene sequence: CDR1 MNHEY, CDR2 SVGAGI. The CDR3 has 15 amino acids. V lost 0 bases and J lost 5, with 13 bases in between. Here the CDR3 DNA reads TGTGCCAGCAGTTACTCCCTGAGGGCGGTTACTGAAGCTTTCTTT. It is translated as CASSYSLRAVTEAFF.

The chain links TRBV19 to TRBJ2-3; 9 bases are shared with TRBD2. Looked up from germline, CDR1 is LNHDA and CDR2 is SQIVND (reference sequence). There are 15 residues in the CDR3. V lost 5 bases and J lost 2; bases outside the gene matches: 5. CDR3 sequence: CASSLREGLTDTQYF. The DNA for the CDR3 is TGTGCCAGTAGTTTGCGGGAGGGCCTCACAGATACGCAGTATTTT. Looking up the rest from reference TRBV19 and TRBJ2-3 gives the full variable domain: DGGITQSPKYLFRKEGQNVTLSCEQNLNHDAMYWYRQDPGQGLRLIYYSQIVNDFQKGDIAEGYSVSREKKESFPLTVTSAQKNPTAFYLCASSLREGLTDTQYFGPGTRLTVL.

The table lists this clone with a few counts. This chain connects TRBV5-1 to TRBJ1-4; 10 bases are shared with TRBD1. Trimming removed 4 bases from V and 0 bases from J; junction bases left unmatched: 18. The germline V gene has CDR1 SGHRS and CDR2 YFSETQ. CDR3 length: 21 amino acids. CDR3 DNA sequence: TGCGCCAGCAGCCTTAGTGGGGGCCGGGACAGGGGATTTCCAACTAATGAAAAACTGTTTTTT. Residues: CASSLSGGRDRGFPTNEKLFF.

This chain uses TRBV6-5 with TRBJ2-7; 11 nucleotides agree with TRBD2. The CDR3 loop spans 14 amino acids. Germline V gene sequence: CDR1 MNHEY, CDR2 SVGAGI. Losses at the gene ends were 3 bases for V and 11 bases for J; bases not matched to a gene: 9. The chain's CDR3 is CASSYSEGTSGKYF. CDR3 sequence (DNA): TGTGCCAGCAGTTATTCCGAAGGGACTAGCGGAAAGTACTTC.

CDR3 nucleotide sequence: TGTGCCAGCAGCCAAGGGCTAGCGGACTACGAGCAGTACTTC. It encodes CASSQGLADYEQYF. V is TRBV3-1 (or the pseudogene TRBV3-2) and J is TRBJ2-7, with 7 bases aligning to TRBD2. Trimming took 1 base from V and 3 from J; bases not matched to a gene: 3. The CDR3 spans 14 residues. CDR1 LGHDT and CDR2 YNNKEL come from the germline V gene (reference sequence).

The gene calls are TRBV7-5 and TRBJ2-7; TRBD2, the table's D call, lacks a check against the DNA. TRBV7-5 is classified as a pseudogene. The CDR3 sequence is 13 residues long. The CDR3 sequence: CAFFGTREYEQYF. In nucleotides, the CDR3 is TGTGCCTTCTTTGGTACTAGAGAGTACGAGCAGTACTTC.

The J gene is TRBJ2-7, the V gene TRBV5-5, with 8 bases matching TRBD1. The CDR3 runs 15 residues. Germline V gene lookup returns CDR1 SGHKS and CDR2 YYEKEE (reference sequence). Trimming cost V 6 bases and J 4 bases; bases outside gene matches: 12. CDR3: CASTRGQGIQYEQYF. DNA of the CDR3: TGTGCCAGCACCCGTGGACAGGGCATACAGTACGAGCAGTACTTC.

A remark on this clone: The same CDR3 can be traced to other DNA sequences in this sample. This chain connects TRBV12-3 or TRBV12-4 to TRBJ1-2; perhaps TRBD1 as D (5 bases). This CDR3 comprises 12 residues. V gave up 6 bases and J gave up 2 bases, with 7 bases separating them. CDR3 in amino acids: CASSQGNYGYTF. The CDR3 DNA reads TGTGCCAGCAGCCAGGGAAACTATGGCTACACCTTC.

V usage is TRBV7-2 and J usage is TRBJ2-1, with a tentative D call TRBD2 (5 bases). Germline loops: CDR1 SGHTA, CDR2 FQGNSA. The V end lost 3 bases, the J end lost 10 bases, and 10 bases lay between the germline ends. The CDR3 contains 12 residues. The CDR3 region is CASSFHGGEQFF. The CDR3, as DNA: TGTGCCAGCAGCTTTCACGGAGGAGAGCAGTTCTTC.

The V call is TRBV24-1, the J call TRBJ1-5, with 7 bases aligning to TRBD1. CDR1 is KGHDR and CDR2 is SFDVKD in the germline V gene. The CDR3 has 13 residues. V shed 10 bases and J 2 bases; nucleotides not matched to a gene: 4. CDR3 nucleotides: TGTGCCACTGCCGGACAGGGCAATCAGCCCCAGCATTTT. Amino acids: CATAGQGNQPQHF.